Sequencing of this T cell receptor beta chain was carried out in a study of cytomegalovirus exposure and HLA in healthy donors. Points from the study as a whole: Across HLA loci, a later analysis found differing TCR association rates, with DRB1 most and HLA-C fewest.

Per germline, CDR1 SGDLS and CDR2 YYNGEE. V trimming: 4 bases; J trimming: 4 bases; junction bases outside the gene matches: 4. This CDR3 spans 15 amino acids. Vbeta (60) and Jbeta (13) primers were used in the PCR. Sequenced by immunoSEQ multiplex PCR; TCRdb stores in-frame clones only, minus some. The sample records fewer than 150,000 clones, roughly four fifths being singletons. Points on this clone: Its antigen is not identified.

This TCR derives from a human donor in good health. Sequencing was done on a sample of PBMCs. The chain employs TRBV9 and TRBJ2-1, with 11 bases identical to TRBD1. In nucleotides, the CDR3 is TGTGCCAGCAGCACTGGACAGGGGGCGTACAATGAGCAGTTCTTC. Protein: CASSTGQGAYNEQFF.